These 25 T cell receptor beta chains originate from one sample sequenced in a study of T-cell memory formation after mild COVID-19. TCRdb used MiXCR to reprocess the 5' RACE reads, holding one entry per CDR3 protein. The repertoire holds about 290,000 distinct CDR3 sequences, approximately 15% seen once, with around a fifth in the top ten. Source material: PBMCs or a T cell subset sorted from them (not recorded which). The receptor set was obtained from a man aged 18 to 35 who had mild COVID-19 (a few samples of this study predate the infection). Cell type and time point are not known.

This chain connects TRBV5-1 to TRBJ2-7; the D is unclear. V lost 2 bases and J lost 0, with 9 bases in between. The CDR3 is 14 residues long. Per the germline V gene, CDR1 is SGHRS and CDR2 is YFSETQ. CDR3 in amino acids: CASSFGFNSYEQYV. CDR3 nucleotides: TGCGCCAGCAGCTTCGGATTTAACTCCTACGAGCAGTACGTC.

This clonotype was seen only a few times. This rearrangement joins TRBV6-2 or TRBV6-3 to TRBJ2-5; no firm D call. This CDR3 spans 13 amino acids. Germline CDR1 MNHEY, CDR2 SVGEGT. V lost 4 bases and J lost 5, with 11 bases in between. The CDR3 coding sequence is TGTGCCAGCAGTTGGGTGGTTATGGAGACCCAGTACTTC. Its translation: CASSWVVMETQYF.

The table lists this clonotype with a few counts. The V gene is TRBV9, the J gene TRBJ1-6; D is ambiguous. The CDR3 length is 13 residues. Germline CDR1 is SGDLS and CDR2 is YYNGEE. Trimming took off 4 bases at V and 9 bases at J, with 11 bases between the two ends. Here the CDR3 DNA reads TGTGCCAGCAGCTCAACGACCGCTTCACCCCTCCACTTT. Its translation: CASSSTTASPLHF.

The rearrangement joins TRBV19 to TRBJ2-1; 10 bases line up with TRBD2. The CDR3 is made up of 15 amino acids. V was pared by 4 bases and J by 10 bases, with 10 bases of the junction left unmatched. Germline values: CDR1 LNHDA, CDR2 SQIVND (reference sequence). For the CDR3, the DNA is TGTGCCAGTAGTAGGTCTAGCGGGAGCGGGGAGGAGCAGTTCTTC. This sequence encodes CASSRSSGSGEEQFF.

The rearrangement uses TRBV4-1 and TRBJ2-3; unclear D gene. Trimming removed 0 bases from V and 0 bases from J, with 7 bases in between. The length of the CDR3 is 15 residues. Germline V lookup: CDR1 MGHRA, CDR2 YSYEKL. CDR3 nucleotides: TGCGCCAGCAGCCAAGAACCCACTAGCACAGATACGCAGTATTTT. Translating it yields CASSQEPTSTDTQYF.

The sample holds many counts of this clonotype. The rearrangement links TRBV4-2 to TRBJ2-3, with unresolved D. The CDR3 totals 12 residues. The V and J ends lost 0 bases and 6 bases respectively, with 4 bases between them. Per germline, CDR1 LGHNA and CDR2 YNFKEQ. The CDR3 DNA reads as TGTGCCAGCAGCCAAGAGTATGATACGCAGTATTTT. This gives the protein CASSQEYDTQYF.

This clonotype was detected only a few times. The V call is TRBV2, the J call TRBJ2-5; D ambiguous. This CDR3 comprises 12 residues. Trimming took 4 bases from V and 1 from J, leaving 4 bases between them. CDR1 and CDR2 (germline): SNHLY, FYNNEI. Here the CDR3 reads CASSGLQETQYF. The CDR3 nucleotides read TGTGCCAGCAGTGGGCTCCAAGAGACCCAGTACTTC.

The gene calls are TRBV20-1 and TRBJ1-5; D might be TRBD1 (5 bases). The CDR3 is made up of 15 amino acids. V was pared by 5 bases and J by 11 bases, with 25 bases between. Germline assignment: CDR1 DFQATT and CDR2 SNEGSKA (reference sequence). The CDR3, as DNA: TGCAGTGCTTGCTGCACCGGGACGGCTGTCAAGTCCCAGCATTTT. Its protein product is CSACCTGTAVKSQHF.

This clonotype was seen many times. This rearrangement joins TRBV4-2 to TRBJ1-6; no clear D gene. Germline V gives CDR1 LGHNA, CDR2 YNFKEQ. The CDR3 length is 15 residues. V was pared by 3 bases and J by 4 bases, with 10 bases between. In nucleotides, the CDR3 is TGTGCCAGCAGCCAGCAGGACCCATATAATTCACCCCTCCACTTT. This translates into CASSQQDPYNSPLHF.

This clonotype has only a few counts. The chain couples TRBV12-3 or TRBV12-4 to TRBJ2-4; the match to TRBD1 covers 7 bases. CDR3 size: 17 residues. J lost 0 bases, V lost 9 bases, and 14 bases had no gene match. As DNA, the CDR3 is TGTGCCAGAGGGGGCGCAGGACCTTTACTAGCCAAAAACATTCAGTACTTC. It translates to CARGGAGPLLAKNIQYF.

In this sample, this clonotype turned up a few times. The rearrangement links TRBV7-8 to TRBJ1-4; D gene ambiguous. The germline CDR1 and CDR2 sequences are SGHVS and FQNEAQ. The CDR3 runs 15 residues. Trimming stripped 5 bases from V and 0 bases from J, with 10 bases between. CDR3 amino acids: CASSPSPATNEKLFF. In DNA, the CDR3 is TGTGCCAGCAGCCCAAGTCCAGCAACTAATGAAAAACTGTTTTTT.

V usage is TRBV3-1 and J usage is TRBJ2-7; TRBD1 agrees at 8 bases. CDR1 is LGHDT, CDR2 YNNKEL, per germline (reference sequence). This CDR3 has 14 residues. The junction had 6 bases not matched to a gene; V was cut back by 3 bases and J by 5 bases. The CDR3 DNA is TGTGCCAGCAGCCAGGCCGGCAGGGGGCACGAGCAGTACGTC. Protein: CASSQAGRGHEQYV.

The V and J genes are TRBV6-1 and TRBJ2-7, with D unclear. CDR1 and CDR2 from the germline V gene are MNHNS and SASEGT. V gave up 7 bases and J gave up 2 bases, with 15 bases separating them. The CDR3 loop spans 14 amino acids. The CDR3 sequence is CASTSRVGTYEQYF. DNA of the CDR3: TGTGCCAGCACCTCAAGGGTGGGGACCTACGAGCAGTACTTC.

This clonotype was recorded a few times. This chain connects TRBV6-2 or TRBV6-3 to TRBJ1-5, with a tentative D call TRBD1 (5 bases). The CDR3 totals 17 residues. Germline lookup yields CDR1 MNHEY and CDR2 SVGEGT. Between the trimmed V and J ends, which lost 0 bases and 7 bases, there was a span of 19 bases. The CDR3 sequence is CASSYSNPRDDRQPQHF. CDR3 nucleotide sequence: TGTGCCAGCAGTTACTCTAATCCCAGGGACGATCGCCAGCCCCAGCATTTT.

The chain links TRBV7-3 to TRBJ2-3; weak D call: TRBD2 (6 bases). Per germline, CDR1 SGHTA and CDR2 FQGTGA. The CDR3 extends over 14 amino acids. The V end lost 2 bases, the J end lost 5 bases, and 11 bases lay between the germline ends. Here the CDR3 reads CASSLGGALDTQYF. The CDR3 coding sequence is TGTGCCAGCAGCTTAGGCGGGGCTCTAGATACGCAGTATTTT.

This clonotype has a handful of counts. This rearrangement joins TRBV5-6 to TRBJ2-3; D is perhaps TRBD2 (5 bases). V shed 0 bases and J shed 9 bases, with 11 bases lying between them. The CDR3 is 13 residues long. Looked up from germline, CDR1 is SGHDT and CDR2 is YYEEEE. In nucleotides, the CDR3 is TGTGCCAGCAGCTTGGGAGACGGGGTCACGCAGTATTTT. Protein sequence: CASSLGDGVTQYF.

This clonotype was observed a few times. V gene TRBV5-1 combines with J gene TRBJ2-3, with D perhaps matching TRBD1 or TRBD2 (5 bases each). This CDR3 is 14 amino acids long. Trimming removed 0 bases from V and 4 bases from J, with 9 bases in between. Germline CDR1 SGHRS, CDR2 YFSETQ. CDR3 sequence reads: CASSLAGAPDTQYF. The CDR3 DNA sequence: TGCGCCAGCAGCTTGGCCGGGGCCCCAGATACGCAGTATTTT.

This clonotype occurred a few times. This chain joins TRBV20-1 and TRBJ1-5; D ambiguous. The V end lost 3 bases, the J end lost 5 bases, and 8 bases lay between the germline ends. CDR3 size: 12 residues. Germline CDR1 DFQATT, CDR2 SNEGSKA (reference sequence). The DNA for the CDR3 is TGCAGTGCTAGCCGATCAGATCAGCCCCAGCATTTT. Translation gives CSASRSDQPQHF.

The sample holds many counts of this clonotype. Sequence at one end of the junction differs from germline and may be a read error. This chain uses TRBV6-6 with TRBJ2-4; D may correspond to TRBD1 or TRBD2 (6 bases each). Germline CDR1 reads MNHNY; CDR2 reads SVGAGI (reference sequence). The CDR3 is made up of 17 amino acids. The CDR3 protein is CASSHSAEGGAKNIQYF. The CDR3 DNA sequence: TGTGCCAGCAGTCACTCCGCAGAGGGGGGAGCCAAAAACATTCAGTACTTC.

In this sample, this clonotype turned up a few times. V gene TRBV11-2 combines with J gene TRBJ2-3; unclear D gene. From germline, CDR1 is SGHAT and CDR2 FQNNGV. There are 13 residues in the CDR3. The V end was cut by 0 bases, the J end by 6 bases, with 7 bases between. The CDR3 DNA follows: TGTGCCAGCAGCTTAGATCTCGGGGATACGCAGTATTTT. Its translation is CASSLDLGDTQYF.

The chain recombines TRBV30 with TRBJ1-2, with unresolved D. CDR3 length: 13 amino acids. Looked up from germline, CDR1 is GTSNPN and CDR2 is SVGIG (reference sequence). V was trimmed by 3 bases and J by 0 bases, leaving 8 bases between them. The CDR3 nucleotides are TGTGCCTGGAGAAGCAGGTCTAACTATGGCTACACCTTC. The encoded protein is CAWRSRSNYGYTF.

This clonotype occurred a few times. V usage is TRBV27 and J usage is TRBJ2-7, with a possible D match to TRBD2 (6 bases). This CDR3 has 13 residues. Trimming left V 4 bases short and J 5 bases short, with 12 bases between. In germline, CDR1 is MNHEY, CDR2 SMNVEV (reference sequence). CDR3 coding DNA: TGTGCCAGCAGTTCCCGGGGGTCCCACGAGCAGTACGTC. Amino acids: CASSSRGSHEQYV.

There are a few counts of this clonotype. The chain links TRBV5-1 to TRBJ2-7, with TRBD1 as a possible D gene (6 bases). Trimming removed 4 bases from V and 3 bases from J, with 14 bases in between. This CDR3 region has 14 residues. Germline loops: CDR1 SGHRS, CDR2 YFSETQ. The CDR3 nucleotides read TGCGCCAGCAGCCCAGGGGACATCGGCTACGAGCAGTACTTC. Encoded protein: CASSPGDIGYEQYF. Combining the CDR3 with reference TRBV5-1 and TRBJ2-7 gives the whole variable domain KAGVTQTPRYLIKTRGQQVTLSCSPISGHRSVSWYQQTPGQGLQFLFEYFSETQRNKGNFPGRFSGRQFSNSRSEMNVSTLELGDSALYLCASSPGDIGYEQYFGPGTRLTVT.

This clonotype was observed a few times. The gene calls are TRBV4-2 and TRBJ2-3; D gene ambiguous. Germline V gene lookup returns CDR1 LGHNA and CDR2 YNFKEQ. Trimming removed 3 bases at V and 4 bases at J, with 23 bases between. CDR3 length: 18 residues. The CDR3 is CASSHRGSAPRFPDTQYF. The CDR3 coding sequence is TGTGCCAGCAGCCACCGAGGTTCGGCCCCTCGGTTTCCAGATACGCAGTATTTT.

This clonotype was counted a few times. This chain joins TRBV28 and TRBJ2-7; possible D gene TRBD1, 6 bases. The germline V gene encodes CDR1 MDHEN and CDR2 SYDVKM. The CDR3 runs 13 residues. V was trimmed by 3 bases and J by 7 bases, leaving 13 bases between them. The CDR3 region is CASSLGASGEQYV. In nucleotides, the CDR3 is TGTGCCAGCAGTTTGGGGGCTTCGGGGGAGCAGTACGTC.